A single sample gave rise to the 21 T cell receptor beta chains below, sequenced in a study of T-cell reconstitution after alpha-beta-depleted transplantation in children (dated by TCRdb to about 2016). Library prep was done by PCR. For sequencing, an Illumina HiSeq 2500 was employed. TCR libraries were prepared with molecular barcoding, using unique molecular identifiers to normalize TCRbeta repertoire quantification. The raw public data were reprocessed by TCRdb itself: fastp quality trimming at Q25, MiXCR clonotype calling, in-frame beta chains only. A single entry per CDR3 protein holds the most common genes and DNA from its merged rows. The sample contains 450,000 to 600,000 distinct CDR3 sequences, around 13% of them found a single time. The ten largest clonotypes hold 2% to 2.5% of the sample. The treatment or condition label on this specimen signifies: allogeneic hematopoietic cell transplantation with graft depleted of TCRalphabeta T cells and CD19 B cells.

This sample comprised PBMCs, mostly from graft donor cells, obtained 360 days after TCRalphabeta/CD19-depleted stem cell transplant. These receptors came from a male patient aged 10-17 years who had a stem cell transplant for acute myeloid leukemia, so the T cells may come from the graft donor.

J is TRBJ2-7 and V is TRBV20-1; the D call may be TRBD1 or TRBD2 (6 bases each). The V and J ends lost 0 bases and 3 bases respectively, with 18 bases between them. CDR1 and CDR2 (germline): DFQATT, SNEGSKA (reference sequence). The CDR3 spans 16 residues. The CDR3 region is CSARDLMGGILYEQYF. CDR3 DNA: TGCAGTGCTAGAGACCTTATGGGGGGCATACTCTACGAGCAGTACTTC.

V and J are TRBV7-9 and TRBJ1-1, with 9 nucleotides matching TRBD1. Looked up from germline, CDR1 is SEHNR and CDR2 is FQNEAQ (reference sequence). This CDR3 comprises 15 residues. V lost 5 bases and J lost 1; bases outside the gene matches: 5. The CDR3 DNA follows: TGTGCCAGCAGCCTCGGGGACAGGGAGAACACTGAAGCTTTCTTT. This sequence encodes CASSLGDRENTEAFF.

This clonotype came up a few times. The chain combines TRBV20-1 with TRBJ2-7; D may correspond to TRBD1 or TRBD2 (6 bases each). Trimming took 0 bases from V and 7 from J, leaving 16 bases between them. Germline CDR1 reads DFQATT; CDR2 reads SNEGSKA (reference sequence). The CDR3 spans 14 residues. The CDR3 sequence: CSARDLRGVAEQYF. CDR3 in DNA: TGCAGTGCTAGAGATCTGAGGGGGGTGGCGGAGCAGTACTTC.

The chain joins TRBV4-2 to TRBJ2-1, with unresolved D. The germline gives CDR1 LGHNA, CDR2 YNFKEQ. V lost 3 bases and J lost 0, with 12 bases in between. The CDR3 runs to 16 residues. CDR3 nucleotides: TGTGCCAGCAGCCATTTATTGCAGAACTCCTACAATGAGCAGTTCTTC. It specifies CASSHLLQNSYNEQFF.

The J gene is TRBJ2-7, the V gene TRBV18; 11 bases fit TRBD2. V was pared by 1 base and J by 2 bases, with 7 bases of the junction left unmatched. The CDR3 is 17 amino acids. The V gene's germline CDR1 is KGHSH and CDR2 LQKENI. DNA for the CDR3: TGTGCCAGCTCACCACTAGCGGGAGGGGCCCTCCCCTACGAGCAGTACTTC. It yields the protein CASSPLAGGALPYEQYF. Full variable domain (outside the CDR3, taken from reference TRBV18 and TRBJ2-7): NAGVMQNPRHLVRRRGQEARLRCSPMKGHSHVYWYRQLPEEGLKFMVYLQKENIIDESGMPKERFSAEFPKEGPSILRIQQVVRGDSAAYFCASSPLAGGALPYEQYFGPGTRLTVT.

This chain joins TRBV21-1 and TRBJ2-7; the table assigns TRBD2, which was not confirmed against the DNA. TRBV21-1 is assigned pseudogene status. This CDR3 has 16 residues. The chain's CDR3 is CASSKVWTSGRHEQYF. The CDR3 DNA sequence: TGTGCCAGCAGCAAAGTTTGGACTAGCGGGAGGCACGAGCAGTACTTC.

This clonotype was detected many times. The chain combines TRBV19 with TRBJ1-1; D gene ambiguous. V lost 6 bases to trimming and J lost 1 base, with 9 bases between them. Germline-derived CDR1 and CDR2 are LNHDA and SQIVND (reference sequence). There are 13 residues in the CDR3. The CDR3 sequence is CASSRKRNTEAFF. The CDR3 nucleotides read TGTGCCAGTAGCCGGAAACGGAACACTGAAGCTTTCTTT.

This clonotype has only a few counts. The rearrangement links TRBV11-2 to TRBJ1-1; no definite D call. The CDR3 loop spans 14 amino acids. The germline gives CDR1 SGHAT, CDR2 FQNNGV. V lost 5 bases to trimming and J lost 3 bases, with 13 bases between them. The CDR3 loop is CASSPFLRDTEAFF. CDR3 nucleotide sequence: TGTGCCAGCAGCCCGTTCCTCCGGGACACTGAAGCTTTCTTT.

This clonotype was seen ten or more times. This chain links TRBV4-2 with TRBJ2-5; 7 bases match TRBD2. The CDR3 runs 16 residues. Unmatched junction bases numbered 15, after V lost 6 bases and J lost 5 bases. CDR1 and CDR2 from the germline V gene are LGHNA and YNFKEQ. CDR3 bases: TGTGCCAGCAGGATTAAATCGCGGGAGCGAGGGGAGACCCAGTACTTC. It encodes CASRIKSRERGETQYF.

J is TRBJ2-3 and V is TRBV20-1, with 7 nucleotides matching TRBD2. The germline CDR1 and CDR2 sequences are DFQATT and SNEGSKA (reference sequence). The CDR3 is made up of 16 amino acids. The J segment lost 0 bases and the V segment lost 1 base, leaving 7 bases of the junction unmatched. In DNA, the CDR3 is TGCAGTGCTAGAGTCCCAACGGGAGGAAGCACAGATACGCAGTATTTT. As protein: CSARVPTGGSTDTQYF.

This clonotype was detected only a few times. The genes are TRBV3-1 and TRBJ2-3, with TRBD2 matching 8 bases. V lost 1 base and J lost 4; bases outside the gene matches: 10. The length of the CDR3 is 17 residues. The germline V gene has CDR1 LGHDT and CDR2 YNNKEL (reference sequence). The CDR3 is CASSQVRGLGRADTQYF. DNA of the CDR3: TGTGCCAGCAGCCAAGTTCGGGGACTAGGAAGGGCAGATACGCAGTATTTT.

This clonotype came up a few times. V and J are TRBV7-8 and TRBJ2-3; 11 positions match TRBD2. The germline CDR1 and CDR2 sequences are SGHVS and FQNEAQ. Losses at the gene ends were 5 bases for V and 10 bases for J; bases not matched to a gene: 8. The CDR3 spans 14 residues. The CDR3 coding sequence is TGTGCCAGCAGCCTCGCCACTAGCGGGAGTGCGCAGTATTTT. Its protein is CASSLATSGSAQYF. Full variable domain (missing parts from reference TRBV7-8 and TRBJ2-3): GAGVSQSPRYKVAKRGQDVALRCDPISGHVSLFWYQQALGQGPEFLTYFQNEAQLDKSGLPSDRFFAERPEGSVSTLKIQRTQQEDSAVYLCASSLATSGSAQYFGPGTRLTVL.

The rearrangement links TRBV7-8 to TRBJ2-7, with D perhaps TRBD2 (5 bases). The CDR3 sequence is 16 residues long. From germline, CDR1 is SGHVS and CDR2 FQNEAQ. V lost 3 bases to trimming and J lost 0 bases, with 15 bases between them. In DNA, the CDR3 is TGTGCCAGCAGCTTTCGACTAAGAGTGAGCTCCTACGAGCAGTACTTC. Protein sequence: CASSFRLRVSSYEQYF.

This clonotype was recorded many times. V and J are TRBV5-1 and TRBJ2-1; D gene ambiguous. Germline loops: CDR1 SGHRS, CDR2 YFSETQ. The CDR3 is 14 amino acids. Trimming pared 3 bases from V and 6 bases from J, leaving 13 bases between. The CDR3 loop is CASSSDLVGNEQFF. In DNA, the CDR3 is TGCGCCAGCAGCTCCGACTTAGTGGGCAATGAGCAGTTCTTC.

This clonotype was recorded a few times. The CDR3 nucleotides read TGTGCCAGCATCCGGACAGGCTTGAGCACAGATACGCAGTATTTT. Protein: CASIRTGLSTDTQYF. The gene calls are TRBV28 and TRBJ2-3; 7 bases match TRBD1. Germline V lookup: CDR1 MDHEN, CDR2 SYDVKM. The CDR3 sequence is 15 residues long. The V gene end was trimmed by 7 bases and the J gene end by 0 bases; junction bases not matched to a gene: 7.

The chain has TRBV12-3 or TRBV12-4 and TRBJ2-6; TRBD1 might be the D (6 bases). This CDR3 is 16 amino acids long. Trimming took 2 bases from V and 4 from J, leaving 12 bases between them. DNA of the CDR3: TGTGCCAGCAGTTTAAGAGGGGGTGTGGGGGCCAACGTCCTGACTTTC. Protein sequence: CASSLRGGVGANVLTF.

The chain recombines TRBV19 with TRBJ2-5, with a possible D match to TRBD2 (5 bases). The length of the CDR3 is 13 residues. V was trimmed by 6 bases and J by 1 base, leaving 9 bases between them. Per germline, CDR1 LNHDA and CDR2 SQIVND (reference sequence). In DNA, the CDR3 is TGTGCCAGTAGAGCCCGGGGCCAAGAGACCCAGTACTTC. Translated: CASRARGQETQYF.

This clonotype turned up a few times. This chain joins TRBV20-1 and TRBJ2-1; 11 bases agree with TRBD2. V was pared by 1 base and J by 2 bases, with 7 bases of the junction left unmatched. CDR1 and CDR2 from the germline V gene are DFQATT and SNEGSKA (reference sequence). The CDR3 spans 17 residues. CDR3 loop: CSARGYPLAGAYNEQFF. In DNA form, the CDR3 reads TGCAGTGCTAGAGGCTACCCACTAGCGGGAGCCTACAATGAGCAGTTCTTC.

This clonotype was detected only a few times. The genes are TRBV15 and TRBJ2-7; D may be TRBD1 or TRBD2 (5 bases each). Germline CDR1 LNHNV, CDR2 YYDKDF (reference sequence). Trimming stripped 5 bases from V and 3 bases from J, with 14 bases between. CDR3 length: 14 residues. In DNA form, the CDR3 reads TGTGCCACCAGCCCCCGGGACGGTGTCTACGAGCAGTACTTC. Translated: CATSPRDGVYEQYF. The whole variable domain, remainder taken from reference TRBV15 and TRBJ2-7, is DAMVIQNPRYQVTQFGKPVTLSCSQTLNHNVMYWYQQKSSQAPKLLFHYYDKDFNNEADTPDNFQSRRPNTSFCFLDIRSPGLGDTAMYLCATSPRDGVYEQYFGPGTRLTVT.

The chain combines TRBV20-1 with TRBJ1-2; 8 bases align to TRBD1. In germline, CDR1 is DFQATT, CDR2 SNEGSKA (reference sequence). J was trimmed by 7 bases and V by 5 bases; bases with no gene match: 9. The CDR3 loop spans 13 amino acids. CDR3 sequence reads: CSAARTGIVGYTF. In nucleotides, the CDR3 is TGCAGTGCTGCCCGGACAGGGATCGTTGGCTACACCTTC.

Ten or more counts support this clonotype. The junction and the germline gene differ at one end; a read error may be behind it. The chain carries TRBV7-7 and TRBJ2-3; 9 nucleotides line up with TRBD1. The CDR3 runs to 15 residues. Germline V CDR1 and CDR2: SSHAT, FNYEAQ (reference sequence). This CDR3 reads CASSHGDRVGNTQYF. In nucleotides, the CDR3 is TGTGCTAGCAGCCATGGGGACAGGGTCGGGAATACGCAGTATTTT.